The entry below gives a single T cell receptor beta chain sequence along with its context. These data are taken from a study of stem cell transplantation in POMP-related autoinflammatory disease. Background on the study: The study hypothesized thymoproteasome defects skew the TRB repertoire via impaired CD8+ selection.

Losses at the gene ends were 3 bases for V and 6 bases for J; bases not matched to a gene: 4. CDR3 length: 15 amino acids. CDR1 is LNHNV, CDR2 YYDKDF, per germline (reference sequence). Data came from immunoSEQ multiplex PCR; TCRdb stores just in-frame clones and leaves some out. In the table there are some 65,000 clones, just over 90% of which are singletons. PRAID combined immunodeficiency and autoinflammation. This chain connects TRBV15 to TRBJ2-7; 14 positions agree with TRBD2. This receptor was obtained from a human patient with POMP-related autoinflammation and immune dysregulation (PRAID). Some T cells may be supplied by the graft donor. The source was CD4+ T cells from PBMCs, collected after stem cell transplantation. CDR3: CATSRGTSGRLEQYF. The CDR3 DNA reads as TGTGCCACCAGCAGGGGGACTAGCGGGAGACTCGAGCAGTACTTC.